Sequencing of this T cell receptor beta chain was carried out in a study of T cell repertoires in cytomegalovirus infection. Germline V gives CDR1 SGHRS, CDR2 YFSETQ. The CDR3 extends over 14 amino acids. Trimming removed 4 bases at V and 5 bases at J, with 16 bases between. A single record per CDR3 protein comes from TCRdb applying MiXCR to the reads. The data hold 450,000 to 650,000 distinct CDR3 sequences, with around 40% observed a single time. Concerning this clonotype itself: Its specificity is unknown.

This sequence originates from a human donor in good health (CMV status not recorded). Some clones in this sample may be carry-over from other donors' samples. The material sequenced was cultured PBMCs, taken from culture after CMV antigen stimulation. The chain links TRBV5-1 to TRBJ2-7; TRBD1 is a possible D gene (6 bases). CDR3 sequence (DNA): TGCGCCAGCAGCCGAACAGGGAACCCCGACGAGCAGTACTTC. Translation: CASSRTGNPDEQYF. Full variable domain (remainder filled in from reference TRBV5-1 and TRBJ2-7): KAGVTQTPRYLIKTRGQQVTLSCSPISGHRSVSWYQQTPGQGLQFLFEYFSETQRNKGNFPGRFSGRQFSNSRSEMNVSTLELGDSALYLCASSRTGNPDEQYFGPGTRLTVT.